The T cell receptor beta chain under discussion was sequenced for a study of blood T cell repertoires in COVID-19. The data were produced by immunoSEQ multiplex PCR, yet TCRdb's version contains in-frame clones alone and is incomplete. This table holds almost 400,000 clones, around 87% found once. CDR1 and CDR2 (germline): SGHDN, FVKESK. This CDR3 has 14 residues. The J segment lost 5 bases and the V segment lost 1 base, leaving 2 bases of the junction unmatched. The sequenced sample was peripheral blood. This receptor was taken from an older woman with COVID-19, enrolled during active disease. The chain joins TRBV14 to TRBJ1-2, with TRBD1 matching over 9 bases. The CDR3 DNA is TGTGCCAGCAGCCAAGGGGGACAGGGTTATGGCTACACCTTC. This translates into CASSQGGQGYGYTF.